This T cell receptor beta chain was sequenced during a study of blood T cells in healthy people across ages. Points from the study as a whole: Unsorted PBMCs prevented conclusive naive versus antigen-experienced comparison.

This clonotype has just one count. The antigen remains undetermined. Each sample provided at least 5.5 micrograms of extracted total RNA. Alongside a J-beta primer mix, a sample-barcoded 5' primer served in a second PCR lasting roughly 6 to 12 cycles. With 12 random nucleotides, a template-switch adaptor tagged each individual cDNA molecule. Researchers report that each sample yielded at least 3 million CDR3-containing paired-end reads. Each CDR3 protein is one row after TCRdb ran MiXCR on the 5' RACE reads. The table has approximately 800,000 distinct CDR3 sequences, 50% to 65% seen once. Germline CDR1 SGDLS, CDR2 YYNGEE. Between the trimmed V and J ends, which lost 3 bases and 4 bases, there was a span of 16 bases. This CDR3 region has 15 residues.

V and J are TRBV9 and TRBJ1-2, with D possibly being TRBD1 (5 bases). Sequenced input: blood. The receptor was derived from a man older than 75 in good health. The CDR3 is CASSGPGRGVYGYTF. The CDR3 region has the DNA TGTGCCAGCAGCGGCCCGGGACGGGGTGTCTATGGCTACACCTTC.